These T cell receptor beta chains were read from a single sample in a study of blood T cells in healthy people across ages. TCRdb processed the 5' RACE reads anew with MiXCR; each CDR3 protein has one entry. Of hundreds of thousands of distinct CDR3 sequences in the sample, less than 35% are singletons; the top ten hold 15% to 20%. The sequencing sample was made of blood. The receptors here all came from a woman of 80 years or more in good health. Both conserved end residues are part of each CDR3. A D gene is named only where the DNA matches it firmly. Some rows have no size entry. The others give once, few or many, or a class for an expanded clone.

len	abundance	d_gene	j_gene	v_gene	CDR3nt	CDR3aa
12	many	TRBD1	TRBJ1-2	TRBV2	TGTGCCAGCGGGGGACAGGGACATGGCTACACCTTC	CASGGQGHGYTF
14	many	TRBD1	TRBJ1-6	TRBV6-5	TGTGCCAGCAGGGCCGGGACAGGAGGTTCACCCCTCCACTTT	CASRAGTGGSPLHF
14	.	TRBD1	TRBJ2-5	TRBV4-3	TGCGCCAGCAGCCACGGACAGGGGGGAGAGACCCAGTACTTC	CASSHGQGGETQYF
13	many	TRBD1	TRBJ2-1	TRBV6-1	TGTGCCAGCAGTAGGGACAGTCCGGATGAGCAGTTCTTC	CASSRDSPDEQFF
15	many	.	TRBJ2-6	TRBV7-9	TGCGCCAGCAGCTTGTCAGGGACTGGGGCCAACGTCCTGACTTTC	CASSLSGTGANVLTF
13	.	.	TRBJ2-7	TRBV4-1	TGCGCCAGCAGCCAAACGCCCGACTACGAGCAGTACTTC	CASSQTPDYEQYF
15	many	.	TRBJ2-3	TRBV5-1	TGCGCCAGCAGCTTGGGTGACAGGTCTATCGATACGCAGTATTTT	CASSLGDRSIDTQYF
13	many	.	TRBJ2-3	TRBV20-1	TGCAGCGTCAACAGGGCCAGCACAGATACGCAGTATTTT	CSVNRASTDTQYF
14	many	.	TRBJ1-2	TRBV5-1	TGCGCCAGCAGCAACTCGACAGGCAACTATGGCTACACCTTC	CASSNSTGNYGYTF
16	.	.	TRBJ2-2	TRBV5-1	TGCGCCAGCAGCTTGGCCCCCGTTAGTAGCACCGGGGAGCTGTTTTTT	CASSLAPVSSTGELFF
17	many	TRBD2	TRBJ2-7	TRBV20-1	TGCAGTGCTAGAGATATCCGGCCTAGCGGGGACCTCTACGAGCAGTACTTC	CSARDIRPSGDLYEQYF
14	.	TRBD1	TRBJ1-2	TRBV10-3	TGTGCCATCAGTGGCGGGACAGGGGAGTACGGCTACACCTTC	CAISGGTGEYGYTF
16	many	.	TRBJ2-1	TRBV25-1	TGTGCCAGCAGTGCCCAGGGGAGTAGCTCCTACAATGAGCAGTTCTTC	CASSAQGSSSYNEQFF